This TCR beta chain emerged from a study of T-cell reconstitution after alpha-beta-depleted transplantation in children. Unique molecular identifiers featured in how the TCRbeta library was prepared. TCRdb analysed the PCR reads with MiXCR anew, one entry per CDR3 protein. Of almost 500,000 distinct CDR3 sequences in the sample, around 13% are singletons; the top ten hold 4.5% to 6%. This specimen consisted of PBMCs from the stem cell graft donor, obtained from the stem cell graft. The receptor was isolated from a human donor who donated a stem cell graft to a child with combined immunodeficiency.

Here the CDR3 reads CASSHRGYNEQFF. The CDR3 nucleotides read TGTGCCAGCAGCCACAGGGGATACAATGAGCAGTTCTTC. The chain combines TRBV3-1 with TRBJ2-1, with TRBD1 as a possible D gene (6 bases). Looked up from germline, CDR1 is LGHDT and CDR2 is YNNKEL (reference sequence). V lost 3 bases and J 4 bases, leaving 7 bases between the germline ends. This CDR3 region has 13 residues.